The table lists the clone carrying this T cell receptor beta chain with a few counts. What it recognizes is unknown. The entry originates in a study of vaccination and CD4 T cells after COVID-19. Overall study: In the convalescent group, nasal swab PCR was SARS-CoV-2 positive; nine cases were mild and one severe.

Study-wide results and caveats: The median SARS-CoV-2-reactive clonotype number increased from approximately 21 to 38, without statistical significance. Median approximately 84% of reactive clones detected in convalescent patients emerged only post-vaccination.

Trimming took off 3 bases at V and 3 bases at J, with 18 bases between the two ends. The CDR3 runs to 16 residues. Germline CDR1 is DFQATT and CDR2 is SNEGSKA (reference sequence). TCRdb redid the calling of the PCR reads with MiXCR, one entry per CDR3 protein. The sample holds over 15,000 distinct CDR3 sequences; less than 75% are singletons and the top ten take 1.1%. This specimen was CD4+ T cells from blood, taken after SARS-CoV-2 vaccination. The receptor was isolated from a human donor who had recovered from COVID-19. The chain uses TRBV20-1 and TRBJ2-1; possible D gene TRBD2, 6 bases. CDR3 DNA sequence: TGCAGTGCTAGGAGCCGCCTAGCGAGAAACTACAATGAGCAGTTCTTC. Its translation: CSARSRLARNYNEQFF.